This note documents a single T cell receptor (beta chain) sequence. Its antigen remains unidentified. The length of the CDR3 is 14 residues. Germline CDR1 is MDHEN and CDR2 is SYDVKM. Trimming took 3 bases from V and 5 from J; bases not matched to a gene: 4. CD8 cells regarded as naive lacked CD45RO, were positively chosen for CCR7, and omitted terminally differentiated effector memory CD45RA+ cells. This entry comes from a study of shared clonotypes between healthy human individuals. Turning to the study itself: With ages of 18 to 49, the donors were two women and three men. Every donor yielded three CD4 naive, three CD4 memory, two CD8 naive and one CD8 memory plate. Study results and limitations: Memory subsets generally showed lower estimated richness than naive subsets.

Using immunoSEQ multiplex PCR, the repertoire was profiled, and TCRdb retains in-frame clones only, with some absent. Among about 2,200,000 clones listed, around 93% were seen once. The J gene is TRBJ2-1, the V gene TRBV28; 7 bases are shared with TRBD2. The source is a man aged 18-30 years in good health. Some clones in this sample may be carry-over from other donors' samples. The material sequenced was naive CD8+ T cells from PBMCs. CDR3 residues: CASSFLSGNNEQFF. As DNA, the CDR3 is TGTGCCAGCAGTTTTTTAAGCGGGAACAATGAGCAGTTCTTC.